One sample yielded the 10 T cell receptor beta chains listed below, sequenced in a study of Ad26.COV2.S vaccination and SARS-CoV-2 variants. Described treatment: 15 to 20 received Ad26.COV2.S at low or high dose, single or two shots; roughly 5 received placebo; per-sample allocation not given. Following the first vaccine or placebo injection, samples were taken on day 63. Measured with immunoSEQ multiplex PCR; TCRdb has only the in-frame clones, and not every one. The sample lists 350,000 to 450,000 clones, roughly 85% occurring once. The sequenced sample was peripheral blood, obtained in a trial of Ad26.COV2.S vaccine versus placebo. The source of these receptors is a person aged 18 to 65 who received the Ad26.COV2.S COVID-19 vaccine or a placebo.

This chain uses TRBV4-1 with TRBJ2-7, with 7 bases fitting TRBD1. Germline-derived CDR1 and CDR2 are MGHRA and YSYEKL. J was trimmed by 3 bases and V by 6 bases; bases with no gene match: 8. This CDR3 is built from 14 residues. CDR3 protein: CASSPGGRGYEQYF. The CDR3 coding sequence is TGCGCCAGCAGTCCAGGGGGACGAGGCTACGAGCAGTACTTC.

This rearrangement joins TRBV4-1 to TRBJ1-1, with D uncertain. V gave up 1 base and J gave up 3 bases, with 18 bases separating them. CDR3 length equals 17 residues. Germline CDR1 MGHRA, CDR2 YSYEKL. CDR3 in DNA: TGCGCCAGCAGCCAAGTTGCGTGGGGAGCCAGTTACACTGAAGCTTTCTTT. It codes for CASSQVAWGASYTEAFF.

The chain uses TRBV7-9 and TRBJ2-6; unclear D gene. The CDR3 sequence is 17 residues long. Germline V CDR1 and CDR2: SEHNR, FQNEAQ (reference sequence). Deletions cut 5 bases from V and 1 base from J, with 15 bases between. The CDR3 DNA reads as TGTGCCAGCAGCCTGGGCGGATTAGGGTCTGGGGCCAACGTCCTGACTTTC. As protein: CASSLGGLGSGANVLTF.

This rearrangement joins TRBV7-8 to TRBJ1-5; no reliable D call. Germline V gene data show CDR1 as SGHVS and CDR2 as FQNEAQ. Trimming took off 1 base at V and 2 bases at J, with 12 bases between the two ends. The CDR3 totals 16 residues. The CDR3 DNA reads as TGTGCCAGCAGCTTAGGCACCCCCTGGGGCAATCAGCCCCAGCATTTT. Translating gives CASSLGTPWGNQPQHF.

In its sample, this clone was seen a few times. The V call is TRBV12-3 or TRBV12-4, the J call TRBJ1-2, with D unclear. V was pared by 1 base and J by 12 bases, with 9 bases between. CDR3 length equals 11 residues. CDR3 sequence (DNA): TGTGCCAGCAGTTTAGGTACAGATGACACCTTC. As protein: CASSLGTDDTF.

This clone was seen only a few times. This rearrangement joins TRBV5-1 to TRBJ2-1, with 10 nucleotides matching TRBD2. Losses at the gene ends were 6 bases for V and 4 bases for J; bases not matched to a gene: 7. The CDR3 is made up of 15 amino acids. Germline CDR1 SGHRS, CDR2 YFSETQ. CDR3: CASTTRTSGYNEQFF. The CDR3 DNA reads TGCGCCAGCACCACTCGGACTAGCGGATACAATGAGCAGTTCTTC.

CDR3: CASSLGLAGGADTQYF. CDR3 bases: TGCGCCAGCAGCTTGGGACTAGCGGGAGGTGCAGATACGCAGTATTTT. The genes are TRBV5-1 and TRBJ2-3, with 13 bases identical to TRBD2. Germline loops: CDR1 SGHRS, CDR2 YFSETQ. CDR3 length: 16 residues. V lost 0 bases, J lost 4 bases, and 2 bases stayed unmatched.

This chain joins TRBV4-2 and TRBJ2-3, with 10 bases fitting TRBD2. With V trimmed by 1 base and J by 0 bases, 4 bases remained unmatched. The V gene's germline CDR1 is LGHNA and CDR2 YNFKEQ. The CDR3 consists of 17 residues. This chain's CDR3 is CASSQGELAGSTDTQYF. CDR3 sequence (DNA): TGTGCCAGCAGCCAAGGGGAACTAGCGGGGAGCACAGATACGCAGTATTTT.

The CDR3 region is CASSQFPGAGTEAFF. DNA for the CDR3: TGCGCCAGCAGCCAATTTCCGGGGGCAGGCACTGAAGCTTTCTTT. The rearrangement links TRBV4-1 to TRBJ1-1, with D maybe TRBD1 (6 bases). Germline V gives CDR1 MGHRA, CDR2 YSYEKL. V lost 2 bases and J 4 bases, leaving 14 bases between the germline ends. The length of the CDR3 is 15 residues.

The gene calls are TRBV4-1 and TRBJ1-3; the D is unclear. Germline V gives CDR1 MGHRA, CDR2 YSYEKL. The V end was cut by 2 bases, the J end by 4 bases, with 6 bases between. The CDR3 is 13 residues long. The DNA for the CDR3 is TGCGCCAGCAGCCAATTGTGGGGAAACACCATATATTTT. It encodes CASSQLWGNTIYF.